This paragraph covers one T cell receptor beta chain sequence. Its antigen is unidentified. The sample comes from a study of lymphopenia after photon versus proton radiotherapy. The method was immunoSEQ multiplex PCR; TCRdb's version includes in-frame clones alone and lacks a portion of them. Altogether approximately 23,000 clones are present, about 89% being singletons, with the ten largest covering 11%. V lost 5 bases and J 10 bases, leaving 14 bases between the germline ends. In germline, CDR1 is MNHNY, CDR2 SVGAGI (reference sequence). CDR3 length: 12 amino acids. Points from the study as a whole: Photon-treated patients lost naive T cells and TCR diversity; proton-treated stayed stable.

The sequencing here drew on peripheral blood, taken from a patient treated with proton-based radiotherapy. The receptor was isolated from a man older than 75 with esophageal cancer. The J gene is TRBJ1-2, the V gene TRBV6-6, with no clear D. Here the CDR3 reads CASSPPLEDYTF. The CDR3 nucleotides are TGTGCCAGCAGTCCACCCCTTGAAGACTACACCTTC.